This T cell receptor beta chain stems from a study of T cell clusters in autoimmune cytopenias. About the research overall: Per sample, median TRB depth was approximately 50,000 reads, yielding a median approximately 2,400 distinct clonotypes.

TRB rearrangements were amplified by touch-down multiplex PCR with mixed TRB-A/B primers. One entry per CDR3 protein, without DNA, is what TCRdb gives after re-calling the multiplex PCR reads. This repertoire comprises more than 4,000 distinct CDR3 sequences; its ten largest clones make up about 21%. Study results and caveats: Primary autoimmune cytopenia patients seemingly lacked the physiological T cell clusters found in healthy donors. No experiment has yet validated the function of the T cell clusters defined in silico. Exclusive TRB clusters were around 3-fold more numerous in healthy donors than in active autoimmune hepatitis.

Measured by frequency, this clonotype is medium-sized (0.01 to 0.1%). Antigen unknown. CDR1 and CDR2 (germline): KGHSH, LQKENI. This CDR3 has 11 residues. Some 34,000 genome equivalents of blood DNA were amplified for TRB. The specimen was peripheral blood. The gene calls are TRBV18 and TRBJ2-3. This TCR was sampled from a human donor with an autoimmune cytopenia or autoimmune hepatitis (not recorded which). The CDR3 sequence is CASSGSDTQYF.